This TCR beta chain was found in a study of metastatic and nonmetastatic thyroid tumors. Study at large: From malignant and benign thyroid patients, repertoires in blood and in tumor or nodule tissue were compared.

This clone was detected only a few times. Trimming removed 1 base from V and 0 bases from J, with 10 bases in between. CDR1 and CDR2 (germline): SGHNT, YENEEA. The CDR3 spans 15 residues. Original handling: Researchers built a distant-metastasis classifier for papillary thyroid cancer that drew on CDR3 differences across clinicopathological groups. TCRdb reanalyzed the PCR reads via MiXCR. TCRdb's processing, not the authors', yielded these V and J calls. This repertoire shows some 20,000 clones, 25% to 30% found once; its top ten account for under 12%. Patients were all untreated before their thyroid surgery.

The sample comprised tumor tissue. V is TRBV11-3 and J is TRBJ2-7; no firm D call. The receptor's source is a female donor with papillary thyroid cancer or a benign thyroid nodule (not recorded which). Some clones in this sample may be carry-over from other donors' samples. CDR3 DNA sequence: TGTGCCAGCAGCTTAGTTGGACGAAGCTCCTACGAGCAGTACTTC. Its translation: CASSLVGRSSYEQYF.